Listed here is a single T cell receptor (beta chain). What it binds is unknown. This entry is derived from a study of OX40 agonist ivuxolimab in advanced cancers. The CDR3 is 18 amino acids. J gave up 5 bases and V 1 base, and 16 bases lay outside the gene matches. Germline V CDR1 and CDR2: LGHNT, FRNRAP. Clones were read by immunoSEQ multiplex PCR, and TCRdb kept only the in-frame ones, dropping some. The data contain over 55,000 clones, 75% to 90% of them singletons. Study results and caveats: Patients who responded partially at 0.1-3.0 mg/kg showed clonal expansion ranking among the lowest. Averaging showed that CD8+ T cells had more expanded clones than CD4+ did.

The specimen was CD4+ or CD8+ T cells sorted from blood, collected in a trial of the OX40 agonist ivuxolimab. The TCR comes from an adult with an advanced solid tumor such as melanoma, head and neck, liver or kidney cancer. The chain joins TRBV12-5 to TRBJ2-7; 8 bases fit TRBD2. CDR3 DNA: TGTGCTAGTGGTTTGGGGGAAAAGGCGGGACTAGTCATACACGAGCAGTACTTC. Translation: CASGLGEKAGLVIHEQYF.